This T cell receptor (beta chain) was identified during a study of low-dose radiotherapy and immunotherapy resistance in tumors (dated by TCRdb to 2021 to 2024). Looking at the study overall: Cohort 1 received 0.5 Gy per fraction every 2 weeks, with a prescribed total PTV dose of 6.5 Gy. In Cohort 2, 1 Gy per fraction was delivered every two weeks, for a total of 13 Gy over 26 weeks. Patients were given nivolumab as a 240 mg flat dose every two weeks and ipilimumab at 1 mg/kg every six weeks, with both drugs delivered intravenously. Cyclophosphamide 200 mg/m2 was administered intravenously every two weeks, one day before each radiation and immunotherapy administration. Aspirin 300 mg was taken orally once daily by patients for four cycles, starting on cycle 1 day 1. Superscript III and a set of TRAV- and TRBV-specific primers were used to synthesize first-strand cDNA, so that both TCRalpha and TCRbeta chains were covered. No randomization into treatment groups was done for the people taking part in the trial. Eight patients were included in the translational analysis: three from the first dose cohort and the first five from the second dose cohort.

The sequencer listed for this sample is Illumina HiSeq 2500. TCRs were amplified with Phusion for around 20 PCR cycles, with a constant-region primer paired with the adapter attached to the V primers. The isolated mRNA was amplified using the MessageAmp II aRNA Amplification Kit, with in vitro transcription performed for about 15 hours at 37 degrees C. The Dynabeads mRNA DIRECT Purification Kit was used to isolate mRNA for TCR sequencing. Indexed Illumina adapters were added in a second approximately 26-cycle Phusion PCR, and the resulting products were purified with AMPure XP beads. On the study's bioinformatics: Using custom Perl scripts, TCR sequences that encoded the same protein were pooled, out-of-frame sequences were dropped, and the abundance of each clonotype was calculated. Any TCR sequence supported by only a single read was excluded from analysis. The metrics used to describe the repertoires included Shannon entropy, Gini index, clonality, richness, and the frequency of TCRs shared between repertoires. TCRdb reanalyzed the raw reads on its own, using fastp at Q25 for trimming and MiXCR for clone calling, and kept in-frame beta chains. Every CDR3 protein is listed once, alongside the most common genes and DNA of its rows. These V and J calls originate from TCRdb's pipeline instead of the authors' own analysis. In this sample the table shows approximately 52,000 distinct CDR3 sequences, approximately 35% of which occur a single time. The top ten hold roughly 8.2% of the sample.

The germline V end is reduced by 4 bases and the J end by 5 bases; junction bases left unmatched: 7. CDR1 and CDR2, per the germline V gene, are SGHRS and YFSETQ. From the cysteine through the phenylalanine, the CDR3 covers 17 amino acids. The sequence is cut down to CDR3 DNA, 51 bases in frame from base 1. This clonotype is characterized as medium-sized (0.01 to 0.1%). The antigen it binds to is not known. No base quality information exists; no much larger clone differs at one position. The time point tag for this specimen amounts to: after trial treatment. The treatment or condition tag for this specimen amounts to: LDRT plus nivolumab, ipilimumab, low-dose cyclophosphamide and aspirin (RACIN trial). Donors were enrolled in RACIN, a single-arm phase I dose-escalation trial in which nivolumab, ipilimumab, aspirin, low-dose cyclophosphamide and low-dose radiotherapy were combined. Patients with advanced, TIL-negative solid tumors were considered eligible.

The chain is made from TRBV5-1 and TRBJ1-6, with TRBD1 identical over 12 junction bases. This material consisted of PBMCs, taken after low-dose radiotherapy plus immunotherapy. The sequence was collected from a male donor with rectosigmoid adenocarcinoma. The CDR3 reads CASSPGTGGANNSPLHF. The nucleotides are TGCGCCAGCAGCCCGGGGACAGGGGGCGCGAATAATTCACCCCTCCACTTT.